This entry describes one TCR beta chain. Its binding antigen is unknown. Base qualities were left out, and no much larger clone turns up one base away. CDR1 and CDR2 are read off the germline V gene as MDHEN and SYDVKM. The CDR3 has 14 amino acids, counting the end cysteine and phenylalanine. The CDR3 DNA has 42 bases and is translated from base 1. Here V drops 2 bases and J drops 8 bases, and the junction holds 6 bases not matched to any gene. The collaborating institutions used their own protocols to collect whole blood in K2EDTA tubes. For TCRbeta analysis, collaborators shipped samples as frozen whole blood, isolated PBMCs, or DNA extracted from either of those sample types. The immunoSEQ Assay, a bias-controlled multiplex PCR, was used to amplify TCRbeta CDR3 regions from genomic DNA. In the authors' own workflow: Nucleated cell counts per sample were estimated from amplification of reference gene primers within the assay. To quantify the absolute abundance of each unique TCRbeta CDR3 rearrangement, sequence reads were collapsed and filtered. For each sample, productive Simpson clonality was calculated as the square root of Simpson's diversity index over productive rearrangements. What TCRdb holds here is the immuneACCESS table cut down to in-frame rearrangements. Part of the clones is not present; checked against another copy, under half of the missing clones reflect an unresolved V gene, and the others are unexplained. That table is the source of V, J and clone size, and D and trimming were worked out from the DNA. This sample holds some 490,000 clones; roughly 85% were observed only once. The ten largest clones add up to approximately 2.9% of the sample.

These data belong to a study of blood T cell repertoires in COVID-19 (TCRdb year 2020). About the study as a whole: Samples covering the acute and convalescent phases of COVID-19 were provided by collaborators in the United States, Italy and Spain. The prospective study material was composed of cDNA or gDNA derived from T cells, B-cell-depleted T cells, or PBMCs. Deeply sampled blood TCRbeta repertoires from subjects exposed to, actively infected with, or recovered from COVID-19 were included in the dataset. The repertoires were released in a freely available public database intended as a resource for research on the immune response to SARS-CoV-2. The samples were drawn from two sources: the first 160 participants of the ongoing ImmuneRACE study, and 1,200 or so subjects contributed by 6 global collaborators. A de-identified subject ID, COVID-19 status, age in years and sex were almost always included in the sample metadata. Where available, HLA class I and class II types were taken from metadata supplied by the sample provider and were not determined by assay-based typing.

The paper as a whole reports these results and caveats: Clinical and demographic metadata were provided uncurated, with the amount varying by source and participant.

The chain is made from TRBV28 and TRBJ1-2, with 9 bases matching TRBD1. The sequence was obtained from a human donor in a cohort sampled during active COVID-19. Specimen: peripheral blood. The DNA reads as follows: TGTGCCAGCAGTTTACTACAGGGGGCGCGAGGCTACACCTTC. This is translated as CASSLLQGARGYTF.